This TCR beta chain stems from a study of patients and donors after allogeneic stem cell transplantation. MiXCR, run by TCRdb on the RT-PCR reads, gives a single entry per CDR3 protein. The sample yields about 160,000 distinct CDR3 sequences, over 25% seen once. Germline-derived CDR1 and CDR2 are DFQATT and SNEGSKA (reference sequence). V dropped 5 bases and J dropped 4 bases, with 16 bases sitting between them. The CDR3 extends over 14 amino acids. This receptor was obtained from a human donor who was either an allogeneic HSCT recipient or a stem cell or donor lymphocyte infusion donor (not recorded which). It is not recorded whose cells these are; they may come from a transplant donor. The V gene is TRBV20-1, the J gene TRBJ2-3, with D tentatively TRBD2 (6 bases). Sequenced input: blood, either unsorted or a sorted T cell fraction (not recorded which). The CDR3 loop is CSAQGWRDADTQYF. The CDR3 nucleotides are TGCAGTGCTCAGGGCTGGCGGGACGCAGATACGCAGTATTTT.